The T cell receptor beta chain described here comes from a study of cytomegalovirus exposure and HLA in healthy donors. Primers for the PCR totalled 60 Vbeta and 13 Jbeta. The table came from immunoSEQ multiplex PCR; TCRdb's copy has only in-frame clones and leaves some out. This repertoire comprises around 40,000 clones; its ten largest clones make up about 1.2%. Material: PBMCs. This clonotype was sampled from a man aged 25-45 years in good health and CMV-seronegative.

CDR3 loop: CASSVWMPREGAGNEQFF. The CDR3 DNA follows: TGTGCCAGCTCGGTCTGGATGCCCAGGGAGGGAGCCGGCAATGAGCAGTTCTTC. The chain recombines TRBV18 with TRBJ2-1; 7 bases line up with TRBD2. The CDR3 has 18 residues. The germline V gene encodes CDR1 KGHSH and CDR2 LQKENI. Germline trimming cut 6 bases from V and 6 bases from J; bases unmatched to any gene: 20.